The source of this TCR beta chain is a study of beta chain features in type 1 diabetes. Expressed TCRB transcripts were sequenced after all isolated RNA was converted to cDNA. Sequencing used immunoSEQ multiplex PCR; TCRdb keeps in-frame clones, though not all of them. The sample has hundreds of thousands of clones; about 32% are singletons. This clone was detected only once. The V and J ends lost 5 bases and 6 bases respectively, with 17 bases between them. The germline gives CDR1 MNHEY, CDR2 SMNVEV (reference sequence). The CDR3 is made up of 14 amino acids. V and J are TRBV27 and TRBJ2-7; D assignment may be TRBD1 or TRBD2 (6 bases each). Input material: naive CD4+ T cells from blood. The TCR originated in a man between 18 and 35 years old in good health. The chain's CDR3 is CASSPWQGRGEQYF. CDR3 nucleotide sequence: TGTGCCAGCAGTCCCTGGCAGGGGCGGGGCGAGCAGTACTTC.